One and the same sample provided the 5 T cell receptor beta chains below, sequenced in a study of T-cell memory formation after mild COVID-19. Via MiXCR, TCRdb re-called the 5' RACE reads, giving one row per CDR3 protein. The data show 150,000 to 200,000 distinct CDR3 sequences, approximately 16% seen once. What was sequenced was PBMCs or a T cell subset sorted from them (not recorded which). The source is an adult woman who had mild COVID-19 (a few samples of this study predate the infection). Cell type and time point are not known.

The chain joins TRBV12-3 or TRBV12-4 to TRBJ1-2; 7 bases are shared with TRBD1. With V trimmed by 5 bases and J by 3 bases, 3 bases remained unmatched. This CDR3 has 13 residues. CDR3 bases: TGTGCCAGCAGTACGGGACAGTACTATGGCTACACCTTC. Protein: CASSTGQYYGYTF.

This clonotype was recorded a few times. The chain employs TRBV7-6 and TRBJ1-6; D call uncertain. The CDR3 is 16 residues long. V was shortened by 1 base and J by 7 bases, with 14 bases between the two germline ends. CDR1 is SGHVS, CDR2 FNYEAQ, per germline. CDR3 sequence (DNA): TGTGCCAGCAGCTTAGGAGCGACGGCCGCCAATTCACCCCTCCACTTT. It is translated as CASSLGATAANSPLHF.

This clonotype has more than one count but fewer than ten. CDR3 amino acids: CSVDQKTQYF. The DNA for the CDR3 is TGCAGCGTTGACCAGAAGACCCAGTACTTC. The gene calls are TRBV29-1 and TRBJ2-5, with unresolved D. CDR1 is SQVTM, CDR2 ANQGSEA, per germline. The CDR3 has 10 amino acids. V was shortened by 3 bases and J by 6 bases, with 5 bases between the two germline ends.

Only a few counts were recorded for this clonotype. The chain couples TRBV7-9 to TRBJ1-1; D is ambiguous. The CDR3 loop spans 13 amino acids. V dropped 0 bases and J dropped 9 bases, with 11 bases sitting between them. The germline V gene encodes CDR1 SEHNR and CDR2 FQNEAQ (reference sequence). The CDR3 is CASSLASGRQAFF. The CDR3 bases are TGTGCCAGCAGCTTAGCTTCGGGGAGACAAGCTTTCTTT.

The DNA for the CDR3 is TGTGCCAGCTCACCACAATGGAGCGGGGCTGAAGCTTTCTTT. It yields the protein CASSPQWSGAEAFF. V usage is TRBV18 and J usage is TRBJ1-1; D unresolved. This CDR3 has 14 amino acids. Trimming removed 1 base from V and 6 bases from J, with 12 bases in between. The V gene's germline CDR1 is KGHSH and CDR2 LQKENI.